These T cell receptor beta chains were read from a single sample in a study of T cell repertoires in cytomegalovirus infection. TCRdb re-derived calls from the reads in MiXCR, one entry per CDR3 protein. The sample has around 350,000 distinct CDR3 sequences; about a sixth are singletons. The sequencing input was PBMCs. All receptors derive from a human donor in good health (CMV status not recorded). Some clones in this sample may be carry-over from other donors' samples. Both conserved end residues are part of each CDR3. D genes are given only for firm matches. Expanded clones get a size class; other rows say once, few or many, or leave the size out.

j_gene	d_gene	v_gene	abundance	CDR3nt	CDR3aa
TRBJ1-4	TRBD1	TRBV10-3	many	TGTGCCATCAGCCCCGGGACAGGGGCCGCCGCGGATGAAAAACTGTTTTTT	CAISPGTGAAADEKLFF
TRBJ1-5	-	TRBV28	-	TGTGCCAGCAGAGAGCATAGCAATCAGCCCCAGCATTTT	CASREHSNQPQHF
TRBJ2-1	TRBD2	TRBV7-2	many	TGTGCCAGCAGCGCCCCCGACCCTTGGGCTAGCGGGGGGCGCAATGAGCAGTTCTTC	CASSAPDPWASGGRNEQFF
TRBJ2-5	-	TRBV7-9	many	TGTGCCAGCAGCACCTGGCCTAGCGAGCAAGAGACCCAGTACTTC	CASSTWPSEQETQYF
TRBJ2-3	-	TRBV28	many	TGTGCCAGCAGTCCGACGACTGGCAGCACAGATACGCAGTATTTT	CASSPTTGSTDTQYF
TRBJ2-3	-	TRBV7-6	many	TGTGCCAGCAGCTCCAACAGAGATACGCAGTATTTT	CASSSNRDTQYF
TRBJ1-5	-	TRBV7-8	many	TGTGCCAGCAGCGCCGGACGGGGAAATAGCAATCAGCCCCAGCATTTT	CASSAGRGNSNQPQHF
TRBJ1-1	-	TRBV25-1	many	TGTGCCAGCAGTGTGGCAGGGAGGAACACTGAAGCTTTCTTT	CASSVAGRNTEAFF
TRBJ1-1	-	TRBV7-2	many	TGTGCCAGCAGCCCTCACCTGAACACTGAAGCTTTCTTT	CASSPHLNTEAFF
TRBJ1-2	TRBD1	TRBV20-1	-	TGCAGTGCTAGGACAGGGGGCGGCTACACCTTC	CSARTGGGYTF
TRBJ2-5	TRBD2	TRBV7-9	-	TGTGCCAGCAGCCCACCCCTGAGGGAGGGCCAGGAGACCCAGTACTTC	CASSPPLREGQETQYF
TRBJ2-7	-	TRBV27	-	TGTGCCAGCAAGGCTAGCACCTACGAGCAGTACTTC	CASKASTYEQYF
TRBJ2-3	-	TRBV7-2	many	TGTGCCAGCAGCTCAGGACTAAGCACAGATACGCAGTATTTT	CASSSGLSTDTQYF
TRBJ1-6	-	TRBV4-1	many	TGCGCCAGCCGGGGGCCCTATAATTCACCCCTCCACTTT	CASRGPYNSPLHF
TRBJ2-1	-	TRBV6-2/TRBV6-3	few	TGTGCCAGCAGTTACCTTTCTAACGGCGAGCAGTTCTTC	CASSYLSNGEQFF
TRBJ1-1	-	TRBV7-6	many	TGTGCCAGCAGCCGAGGGGCGGCCTGGAACACTGAAGCTTTCTTT	CASSRGAAWNTEAFF
TRBJ1-1	-	TRBV6-2/TRBV6-3	-	TGTGCCAGCAGCTCACTCGACTTTAACACTGAAGCTTTCTTT	CASSSLDFNTEAFF
TRBJ2-1	-	TRBV29-1	-	TGCAGCGTTGTACAGGATGGGAATGAGCAGTTCTTC	CSVVQDGNEQFF
TRBJ1-1	-	TRBV6-2/TRBV6-3	hyperexpanded	TGTGCCAGCAGTTACGGGACTGAAGCTTTCTTT	CASSYGTEAFF
TRBJ1-1	-	TRBV11-2	-	TGTGCCAGCAGCTTACCAGGGGTGAACACTGAAGCTTTCTTT	CASSLPGVNTEAFF
TRBJ2-7	-	TRBV5-1	-	TGCGCCAGTTCCGCCCCAAACCCGATGGGGGAGCAGTACTTC	CASSAPNPMGEQYF